This entry lists 17 T cell receptor beta chains sequenced from one sample in a study of tissue T cells after allogeneic stem cell transplantation. Libraries were prepared by immunoSEQ multiplex PCR; TCRdb keeps only in-frame clonotypes and omits some of them. This table has about 2,900 clones, roughly 50% appearing once. The time point here: mouse harvest day 14 after allogeneic transplant. Tail vein injection delivered 10^7 T-cell-depleted bone marrow cells and 10^6 splenic CD5+ T cells. Sequencing was done on a sample of gut tissue. The source of these receptors is a female BALB/c mouse given C57BL/6 T cells with graft-versus-host disease after an allogeneic hematopoietic cell transplant.

Remarks on this clone: The germline and genes are mouse ones. Sequencing ends 1 residue short of the CDR3 end; the germline J gene provides the rest. This chain links TRBV26 with TRBJ2-2; maybe TRBD1 (6 bases). Trimming cost V 2 bases and J 2 bases, with 6 bases left between them. This CDR3 spans 14 amino acids. CDR1 is KGHPV and CDR2 is FQNQEV in the germline V gene (reference sequence). CDR3 region: CASSLGQNTGQLYF. The covered CDR3 bases are TGTGCCAGCAGTCTGGGACAGAACACCGGGCAGCTCTAC.

This clone is judged large. All gene names here are mouse names. CDR3 amino acids: CASSQLGGASQNTLYF. The CDR3 bases that were read are TGTGCCAGCAGCCAACTGGGGGGGGCTAGTCAAAACACCTTGTAC. The chain is built from TRBV14 and TRBJ2-4; 10 nucleotides agree with TRBD2. The CDR3 is cut off 1 residue early in the read; its end comes from the germline J gene. CDR3 length equals 16 residues. V lost 5 bases to trimming and J lost 0 bases; unmatched junction nucleotides: 6. Germline assignment: CDR1 SGHDT and CDR2 FRDEAV.

Note on this clone: The germline and genes are mouse ones. Read coverage stops 1 residue before the CDR3 terminus; the germline J gene supplies the remainder. The V call is TRBV3, the J call TRBJ2-7; the match to TRBD2 covers 7 bases. V shed 4 bases, J shed 2 bases, and the junction held 2 bases outside the gene matches. Germline-derived CDR1 and CDR2 are SNHLY and FYNGKV (reference sequence). The CDR3 runs 13 residues. This CDR3 reads CASSSLGAYEQYF. Partial CDR3 DNA: TGTGCCAGCAGCTCCCTGGGGGCCTATGAACAGTAC.

Points on this clone: Gene names and germline match the mouse. The CDR3 DNA, read in part, is TGTGCCAGCAGCTTGGGTCCCAACTATGCTGAGCAGTTC. Translating it yields CASSLGPNYAEQF. The CDR3 reads in full as CASSLGPNYAEQFF. This sequence joins TRBV3 and TRBJ2-1, with D hard to call. The read falls 1 residue short of the CDR3 end, and the missing part is taken from the germline J gene. V lost 3 bases and J 1 base, leaving 7 bases between the germline ends. Germline CDR1 SNHLY, CDR2 FYNGKV (reference sequence). The CDR3 length is 14 residues.

Remarks on this clone: Genes and germline come from the mouse. The read finishes 1 residue shy of the CDR3 end, and the germline J gene is used to complete it. This chain links TRBV13-2 with TRBJ1-4; 8 bases line up with TRBD1. Unmatched junction bases numbered 3, after V lost 1 base and J lost 4 bases. This CDR3 has 15 amino acids. CDR1 NNHNN and CDR2 SYGAGS come from the germline V gene (reference sequence). The CDR3 DNA, read in part, is TGTGCCAGCGGTGATCCGGGACAGGACAACGAAAGATTATTT. Translating gives CASGDPGQDNERLF. The CDR3, in full, reads CASGDPGQDNERLFF.

On this clone itself: Mouse names are used for the genes. The CDR3 extends 1 residue past the end of the read, so its final part is completed from the germline J gene. The rearrangement joins TRBV2 to TRBJ2-4, with 9 bases identical to TRBD2. Losses at the gene ends were 3 bases for V and 6 bases for J; bases not matched to a gene: 7. Germline CDR1 reads LGHNA; CDR2 reads YSYQKL. The CDR3 consists of 15 residues. The DNA read from the CDR3 is TGTGCCAGCAGCCAGACGGACTGGGGTTGGAACACCTTGTAC. It is translated as CASSQTDWGWNTLY. The whole CDR3 protein reads CASSQTDWGWNTLYF.

About this clone: Gene names and germline match the mouse. The read gets to within 1 residue of the CDR3 end, and the germline J gene fills in the rest. The V and J genes are TRBV13-1 and TRBJ2-7; TRBD2 matches at 11 bases. The germline CDR1 and CDR2 sequences are NSHNY and SYGAGN. The CDR3 spans 13 residues. V trimming: 3 bases; J trimming: 5 bases; junction bases outside the gene matches: 1. CDR3 loop: CASSVTGGDEQYF. The sequenced CDR3 bases are TGTGCCAGCAGTGTGACTGGGGGGGATGAACAGTAC.

This clone turned up a few times. The gene names here belong to mouse. The part of the CDR3 DNA that was read is TGCACCTGCAGTGCGGCGGGGGGGGAGCAGTTC. It yields the protein CTCSAAGGEQF. The whole CDR3 sequence is CTCSAAGGEQFF. The genes are TRBV1 and TRBJ2-1; TRBD2 matches at 7 bases. The read ends 1 residue shy of where the CDR3 ends; the end is completed using the germline J gene. CDR3 size: 12 residues. Germline V gives CDR1 NSQYPW, CDR2 LRSPGD (reference sequence). J gave up 10 bases and V 3 bases, and 3 bases lay outside the gene matches.

This clone was recorded a few times. Gene names are the mouse ones. Read data end 1 residue before the CDR3 end; the end is taken from the germline J gene. Additional DNA sequences in this sample encode the identical CDR3. This sequence joins TRBV26 and TRBJ2-7; possibly TRBD1 for D (5 bases). V was pared by 2 bases and J by 7 bases, with 9 bases between. Germline-derived CDR1 and CDR2 are KGHPV and FQNQEV (reference sequence). The CDR3 extends over 12 amino acids. The CDR3 spells CASSLRGGEQYF. CDR3 bases read: TGTGCCAGCAGTCTGAGGGGTGGGGAACAGTAC.

The sample holds a few counts of this clone. The gene names here belong to mouse. The read terminates 1 residue ahead of where the CDR3 ends, so the germline J gene completes it. The rearrangement uses TRBV12-1 and TRBJ2-5; the match to TRBD2 covers 7 bases. With V trimmed by 3 bases and J by 2 bases, 4 bases remained unmatched. The CDR3 loop spans 14 amino acids. Looked up from germline, CDR1 is SGHSN and CDR2 is HYEKVE. This CDR3 is CASSSLGVQDTQYF. The DNA read from the CDR3 is TGTGCCAGCTCTTCCCTGGGGGTCCAAGACACCCAGTAC.

For this clone: These gene names are mouse names. The read finishes 1 residue shy of the CDR3 end, and the germline J gene is used to complete it. V is TRBV26 and J is TRBJ1-3, with D maybe TRBD1 (6 bases). Germline V gene data show CDR1 as KGHPV and CDR2 as FQNQEV (reference sequence). The CDR3 loop spans 17 amino acids. With 0 bases removed from V and 0 bases from J, the gap between germline ends came to 12 bases. CDR3: CASSLSTGHPSGNTLYF. The CDR3 DNA, read in part, is TGTGCCAGCAGTCTGTCGACAGGACATCCTTCTGGAAATACGCTCTAT.

In the case of this clone: Here the gene names and germline are mouse. The DNA ends 1 residue before the CDR3 does, and the rest of the CDR3 is filled in from the germline J gene. The rearrangement joins TRBV12-1 to TRBJ2-2, with TRBD2 matching over 8 bases. V shed 4 bases and J 4 bases; nucleotides not matched to a gene: 13. Per the germline V gene, CDR1 is SGHSN and CDR2 is HYEKVE. The length of the CDR3 is 17 residues. The CDR3: CASSLSRGGRGTGQLYF. The part of the CDR3 DNA that was read is TGTGCCAGCTCCCTCTCTAGGGGGGGGCGCGGCACCGGGCAGCTCTAC.

On this clone: Gene names and germline match the mouse. Read data end 1 residue before the CDR3 end; the end is taken from the germline J gene. The V call is TRBV16, the J call TRBJ1-2; no reliable D call. Trimming removed 0 bases from V and 1 base from J, with 6 bases in between. The CDR3 is made up of 14 amino acids. Germline assignment: CDR1 SGHSA and CDR2 FRNQAP. The CDR3 loop reads CASSLDGRNSDYTF. The DNA read from the CDR3 is TGTGCAAGCAGCTTAGACGGCAGAAACTCCGACTACACC.

Details on this clone: Gene names are the mouse ones. The read ends 1 residue before the CDR3 terminus; that terminus is restored from the germline J gene. This chain uses TRBV12-1 with TRBJ1-4, with 7 nucleotides matching TRBD1. The V and J ends lost 4 bases and 2 bases, in that order; junction bases with no gene match: 3. Germline V gene data show CDR1 as SGHSN and CDR2 as HYEKVE. CDR3 size: 14 residues. CDR3 DNA (partial): TGTGCCAGCTCCTGGGACAGATCCAACGAAAGATTATTT. Translating it yields CASSWDRSNERLF. The full-length CDR3 reads as CASSWDRSNERLFF.

Details on this clone: Gene and germline names: mouse. The read halts 1 residue ahead of the CDR3 end, with the missing end drawn from the germline J gene. This chain joins TRBV13-1 and TRBJ1-1, with D unresolved. CDR3 length equals 13 residues. V was shortened by 5 bases and J by 0 bases, with 8 bases between the two germline ends. Germline lookup yields CDR1 NSHNY and CDR2 SYGAGN. CDR3 amino acids: CASRRQANTEVFF. The DNA read from the CDR3 is TGTGCCAGCAGAAGGCAGGCAAACACAGAAGTCTTC.

This clone is a singleton in its sample. The genes and germline here are from mouse. The DNA ends 1 residue before the CDR3 does, and the rest of the CDR3 is filled in from the germline J gene. The V call is TRBV26, the J call TRBJ1-3; D might be TRBD1 (6 bases). Trimming cost V 3 bases and J 2 bases, with 8 bases left between them. The germline V gene encodes CDR1 KGHPV and CDR2 FQNQEV (reference sequence). The CDR3 runs to 14 residues. CDR3: CASSLGTTGNTLYF. Partial CDR3 DNA: TGTGCCAGCAGTCTCGGGACAACTGGAAATACGCTCTAT. Looking up the rest from reference TRBV26 and TRBJ1-3 gives the full variable domain: NSKVIQTPRYLVKGQGQKAKMRCIPEKGHPVVFWYQQNKNNEFKFLINFQNQEVLQQIDMTEKRFSAECPSNSPCSLEIQSSEAGDSALYLCASSLGTTGNTLYFGEGSRLIVV.

This clone appeared a few times. Gene names are mouse gene names. From the germline J gene comes the end of the CDR3, since the read stops 1 residue before it. The rearrangement uses TRBV16 and TRBJ2-1, with a tentative D call TRBD1 (6 bases). Per germline, CDR1 SGHSA and CDR2 FRNQAP. This CDR3 is built from 14 residues. Between the trimmed V and J ends, which lost 5 bases and 2 bases, there was a span of 10 bases. CDR3 bases read: TGTGCAAGCAGCGCCGGGACACACTATGCTGAGCAGTTC. Amino acid sequence: CASSAGTHYAEQF. Given in full, the CDR3 is CASSAGTHYAEQFF.